This is a list of T cell receptor beta chains from one sample in a study of blood T cell repertoires in COVID-19. Repertoires were generated with immunoSEQ multiplex PCR, while TCRdb's copy carries only in-frame clones and drops some. The table lists around 200,000 clones, about 83% of them singletons. The material sequenced was peripheral blood. These receptors were obtained from a woman aged 45-59 years with acute or convalescent COVID-19. CDR3s include the opening cysteine and the closing phenylalanine or tryptophan. A D gene is named only where the DNA matches it firmly. Size tells how often a clone was seen (once, few, many) or the class of an expanded clone, and some rows leave it out.

CDR3 DNA,CDR3 protein,J gene,V gene,D gene,clone size
TGTGCCAGCAGCGGGACTAGCGGGAGAGACGCGAACACCGGGGAGCTGTTTTTT,CASSGTSGRDANTGELFF,TRBJ2-2,TRBV7-9,TRBD2,.
TGTGCCAGCAGCGTGGGACTAGCGGCCGGTTACGAGCAGTACTTC,CASSVGLAAGYEQYF,TRBJ2-7,TRBV13,TRBD2,.
TGTGCCAGCAGCCTCGGGGGGGCGACTGAAGCTTTCTTT,CASSLGGATEAFF,TRBJ1-1,TRBV6-6,.,.
TGTGCCAGTTTCATCCGAGGTGGGACAGGGGGCTTGTTGGAGCAGTACTTC,CASFIRGGTGGLLEQYF,TRBJ2-7,TRBV9,TRBD1,.
TGCGCCAGCAGCTTGGCCGGGTCAGAGGGCGAAAAACTGTTTTTT,CASSLAGSEGEKLFF,TRBJ1-4,TRBV5-1,.,.
TGTGCCAGCTCACCACGACAGGCCGCTTCGAACACTGAAGCTTTCTTT,CASSPRQAASNTEAFF,TRBJ1-1,TRBV18,.,once
TGCAGTGCTAGTAAAGTTAGTAGCGGGAGGGCCGATGAGCAGTTCTTC,CSASKVSSGRADEQFF,TRBJ2-1,TRBV20-1,TRBD2,.
TGTGCCAGCAGCCCTCCCCTAGCGGGCCGTAACTACGAGCAGTACTTC,CASSPPLAGRNYEQYF,TRBJ2-7,TRBV14,TRBD2,.
TGTGCCAGCAGCTTAGGGCTAGCGGGGGTTAATGAGCAGTTCTTC,CASSLGLAGVNEQFF,TRBJ2-1,TRBV7-2,TRBD2,.
TGTGCCAGCTCACCCGACACGAATGAGCAGTTCTTC,CASSPDTNEQFF,TRBJ2-1,TRBV18,.,.
TGTGCCAGCAGCTTAGTCGGTATCTACGAAAAACTGTTTTTT,CASSLVGIYEKLFF,TRBJ1-4,TRBV11-2,.,.
TGCGCCAGCAGCCTAACAGGGGGGTATGGCTACACCTTC,CASSLTGGYGYTF,TRBJ1-2,TRBV10-2,TRBD1,.
TGTGCCAGCAGCCCCGGACAGGAGGAGTATTCACCCCTCCACTTT,CASSPGQEEYSPLHF,TRBJ1-6,TRBV5-8,TRBD1,once
TGTGCCAGCAGCTTAACGACAGGGACCGGGGAGCTGTTTTTT,CASSLTTGTGELFF,TRBJ2-2,TRBV7-3,TRBD1,.